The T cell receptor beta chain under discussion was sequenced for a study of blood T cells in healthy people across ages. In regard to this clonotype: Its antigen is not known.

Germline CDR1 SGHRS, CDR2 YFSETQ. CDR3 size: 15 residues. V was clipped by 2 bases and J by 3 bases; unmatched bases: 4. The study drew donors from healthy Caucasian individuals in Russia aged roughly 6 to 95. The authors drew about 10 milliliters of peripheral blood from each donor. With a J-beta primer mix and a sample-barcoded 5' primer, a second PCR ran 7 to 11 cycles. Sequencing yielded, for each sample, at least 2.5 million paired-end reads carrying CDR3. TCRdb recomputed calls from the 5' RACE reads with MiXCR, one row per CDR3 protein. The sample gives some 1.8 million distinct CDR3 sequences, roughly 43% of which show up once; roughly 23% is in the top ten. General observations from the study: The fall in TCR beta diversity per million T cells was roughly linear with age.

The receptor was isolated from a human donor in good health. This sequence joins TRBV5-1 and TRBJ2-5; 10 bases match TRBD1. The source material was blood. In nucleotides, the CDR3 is TGCGCCAGCAGCTTAATAGGGACAGGGGAAGAGACCCAGTACTTC. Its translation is CASSLIGTGEETQYF. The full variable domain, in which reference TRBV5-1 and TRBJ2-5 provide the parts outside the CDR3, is KAGVTQTPRYLIKTRGQQVTLSCSPISGHRSVSWYQQTPGQGLQFLFEYFSETQRNKGNFPGRFSGRQFSNSRSEMNVSTLELGDSALYLCASSLIGTGEETQYFGPGTRLLVL.